These 8 T cell receptor beta chains came from one sample sequenced in a study of PD-1 blockade in classical Hodgkin lymphoma. Assay used: immunoSEQ multiplex PCR; TCRdb lists only in-frame clones, some missing. The sample includes 10,000 to 15,000 clones, over 80% of them seen just once. No patient escaped relapse after autologous stem cell transplantation, and brentuximab vedotin exposure varied. Sequencing used peripheral blood mononuclear cells (PBMCs), obtained at baseline. The source is a human donor with classical Hodgkin lymphoma.

This chain uses TRBV19 with TRBJ2-1; D is ambiguous. CDR3 length equals 13 residues. V lost 6 bases and J 0 bases, leaving 6 bases between the germline ends. Germline values: CDR1 LNHDA, CDR2 SQIVND (reference sequence). Here the CDR3 reads CASREDSYNEQFF. CDR3 nucleotides: TGTGCCAGTAGAGAAGACTCCTACAATGAGCAGTTCTTC.

The chain combines TRBV7-9 with TRBJ1-1; D may be TRBD1 (5 bases). V was pared by 10 bases and J by 7 bases, with 13 bases between. Germline V CDR1 and CDR2: SEHNR, FQNEAQ (reference sequence). This CDR3 is built from 11 residues. The CDR3 DNA reads as TGTGCCACGGACACGGGGGGTGAAGCTTTCTTT. Its protein is CATDTGGEAFF.

This chain uses TRBV7-9 with TRBJ1-5, with D unclear. CDR3 length equals 17 residues. Germline CDR1 reads SEHNR; CDR2 reads FQNEAQ (reference sequence). V was clipped by 0 bases and J by 0 bases, with 12 bases between them. CDR3 sequence (DNA): TGTGCCAGCAGCTTAGCATTTCCCGGGGATAGCAATCAGCCCCAGCATTTT. This translates into CASSLAFPGDSNQPQHF.

This rearrangement joins TRBV29-1 to TRBJ1-3, with TRBD1 as a possible D gene (5 bases). Trimming stripped 5 bases from V and 4 bases from J, with 9 bases between. The CDR3 runs to 12 residues. CDR1 is SQVTM and CDR2 is ANQGSEA in the germline V gene. The chain's CDR3 is CSVPGEGNTIYF. CDR3 bases: TGCAGCGTTCCGGGGGAAGGAAACACCATATATTTT.

The chain carries TRBV11-3 and TRBJ1-2, with D uncertain. Germline V gene sequence: CDR1 SGHNT, CDR2 YENEEA. V lost 5 bases and J 4 bases, leaving 11 bases between the germline ends. CDR3 size: 13 residues. This CDR3 is CASSHTGAYGYTF. CDR3 nucleotide sequence: TGTGCCAGCAGCCATACGGGAGCCTATGGCTACACCTTC.

The rearrangement uses TRBV10-3 and TRBJ2-7; 7 positions agree with TRBD1. CDR3 length equals 13 residues. CDR1 and CDR2 (germline): ENHRY, SYGVKD. V gave up 4 bases and J gave up 5 bases; unmatched junction bases: 5. CDR3 protein: CAISGVGGHEQYV. The CDR3 nucleotides are TGTGCCATCAGTGGGGTAGGGGGCCACGAGCAGTACGTC.

J is TRBJ2-7 and V is TRBV5-1; D is unresolved. The CDR3 is 19 residues long. Trimming removed 1 base from V and 0 bases from J, with 23 bases in between. Germline assignment: CDR1 SGHRS and CDR2 YFSETQ. The CDR3: CASSLLRLHTQPSSYEQYV. The DNA of the CDR3 is TGCGCCAGCAGCTTGCTCCGCTTGCACACACAACCCAGCTCCTACGAGCAGTACGTC.

The chain links TRBV6-5 to TRBJ2-7; maybe TRBD2 (7 bases). The germline V gene has CDR1 MNHEY and CDR2 SVGAGI. Deletions cut 9 bases from V and 0 bases from J, with 15 bases between. The CDR3 totals 14 residues. DNA for the CDR3: TGTGCCAGTATGCGGGGGCCGAGCTCCTACGAGCAGTACGTC. It specifies CASMRGPSSYEQYV.